This entry concerns a single T cell receptor beta chain. Its antigen is unidentified. This CDR3 is built from 14 residues. Per germline, CDR1 SGHAT and CDR2 FQNNGV. The V gene lost 4 bases and the J gene lost 3 bases, with 13 bases spanning the gap. Repertoires were generated with immunoSEQ multiplex PCR, while TCRdb's copy carries only in-frame clones and drops some. The sample holds roughly 65,000 clones, approximately 80% seen once. The record originates from a study of T cell responses to AZD1222 COVID-19 vaccine. Study outcomes and limitations: Clonal diversity may have been underestimated, and the donors were mostly white British, with more females than males.

The chain carries TRBV11-2 and TRBJ2-7; TRBD2 might be the D (6 bases). This receptor was taken from an adult in good health. Source: peripheral blood, taken on day 0 of AZD1222 vaccination. The DNA for the CDR3 is TGTGCCAGCAGCTCGGATGCGGGGTACTACGAGCAGTACTTC. It is translated as CASSSDAGYYEQYF.